The sequence of this T cell receptor (beta chain) was determined in a study of blood T cell repertoires in COVID-19 (dated by TCRdb to between 2020 and 2021). About the full investigation: Samples covering the acute and convalescent phases of COVID-19 were provided by collaborators in the United States, Italy and Spain. The prospective study material was composed of cDNA or gDNA derived from T cells, B-cell-depleted T cells, or PBMCs. Deeply sampled blood TCRbeta repertoires from subjects exposed to, actively infected with, or recovered from COVID-19 were included in the dataset. The repertoires were made available in a free public database intended to serve as a resource for research on the immune response to SARS-CoV-2. The samples were drawn from two sources: the first 160 participants of the ongoing ImmuneRACE study, and 1,200 or so subjects contributed by 6 global collaborators. The sample metadata nearly always contained a de-identified subject ID, COVID-19 status, age in years and sex. Where HLA class I and class II types were available, the types were taken from metadata supplied by the sample provider, not from assay-based typing.

CDR3 length: 16 amino acids, cysteine to phenylalanine. Only the CDR3 portion is preserved as DNA: 48 bases, with reading frame beginning at the first base. The germline V gene (reference sequence) specifies LGHDT as CDR1 and YNNKEL as CDR2. Between the V and J ends, shortened by 5 bases and 1 base respectively, the junction contains 14 bases. The research as a whole found: The quantity of clinical and demographic metadata differed by source and by participant and was supplied without curation.

The collaborating institutions used their own protocols to collect whole blood in K2EDTA tubes. For TCRbeta analysis, collaborators shipped samples as frozen whole blood, isolated PBMCs, or DNA extracted from either of those sample types. In regard to this clone: Its specific antigen is unknown. No much larger clonotype is one base removed from it; base qualities were not supplied.

TCRbeta CDR3 regions were amplified from genomic DNA by means of the immunoSEQ Assay, a bias-controlled multiplex PCR. The original methods were these. The number of nucleated cells in each sample was estimated from the amplification of reference gene primers within the assay. To quantify the absolute abundance of each unique TCRbeta CDR3 rearrangement, sequence reads were collapsed and filtered. Productive Simpson clonality was computed per sample as the square root of Simpson's diversity index over productive rearrangements. This is the immuneACCESS table as TCRdb keeps it, with only in-frame sequences that have V and J called. A part of the clones is gone; compared with another copy, unresolved V genes explain less than half, and the rest is unexplained. Clonal size and the V and J genes are those of that table, whereas D and trimming came from the DNA. The sample table records tens of thousands of clones; 90% of these occur just once. The ten largest make up 3% to 3.5% of the sample.

The sequence links TRBV3-1 (or the pseudogene TRBV3-2) to TRBJ2-2; a tentative D call is TRBD1 (6 bases match). The source is a human donor in a cohort sampled during active COVID-19. Sample: peripheral blood. The CDR3 protein is CASSYAGTLNTGELFF. The nucleotides are TGTGCCAGCAGCTATGCAGGGACACTGAACACCGGGGAGCTGTTTTTT.